The 8 T cell receptor beta chains below all came from one sample that was sequenced in a study of HIV-infected children after antiretroviral therapy interruption. Unique molecular identifiers were included in an RNA-based 3' RACE TCR library. TCRdb ran MiXCR on the 3' RACE reads and lists one entry per CDR3 protein. The repertoire includes fewer than 50,000 distinct CDR3 sequences, roughly 4.5% of them detected once, and about 0.71% sits in the top ten. Treatment denoted: PENTA 11 planned treatment interruption arm or continuous ART arm. The sequencing used CD45RA+ CD4+ T cells from PBMCs, pooled from several time points, collected from a donor given antiretroviral therapy, either interrupted or continuous. Subset specified: naive CD4+ CD45RA+ CD45RO- T cells. These TCRs come from a pool of human donors with HIV.

This clonotype showed up many times. The genes are TRBV30 and TRBJ2-7; D uncertain. This CDR3 comprises 13 residues. Germline CDR1 reads GTSNPN; CDR2 reads SVGIG (reference sequence). V dropped 2 bases and J dropped 6 bases, with 14 bases sitting between them. CDR3 nucleotide sequence: TGTGCCTGGAGTATAGGGATGTCCCTCGAGCAGTACTTC. Amino acids: CAWSIGMSLEQYF.

This clonotype occurred many times. The chain employs TRBV3-1 and TRBJ2-7, with D perhaps TRBD1 or TRBD2 (5 bases each). V was pared by 4 bases and J by 3 bases, with 16 bases between. CDR1 and CDR2 (germline): LGHDT, YNNKEL (reference sequence). The CDR3 has 15 amino acids. The CDR3 DNA is TGTGCCAGCAGCCCACAACCCGGGACCCACTACGAGCAGTACTTC. This gives the protein CASSPQPGTHYEQYF.

This rearrangement joins TRBV19 to TRBJ2-6; D is unclear. The V end was cut by 2 bases, the J end by 2 bases, with 7 bases between. CDR1 and CDR2 (germline): LNHDA, SQIVND (reference sequence). This CDR3 contains 15 residues. The CDR3 loop is CASSILGPGANVLTF. Written as DNA, the CDR3 is TGTGCCAGTAGTATACTTGGGCCTGGGGCCAACGTCCTGACTTTC.

This clonotype was detected many times. The chain recombines TRBV5-1 with TRBJ2-5; D uncertain. The CDR3 has 14 amino acids. V was shortened by 5 bases and J by 2 bases, with 13 bases between the two germline ends. CDR1 is SGHRS and CDR2 is YFSETQ in the germline V gene. The CDR3 nucleotides are TGCGCCAGCAGTTTAAAGAGGATGCAAGAGACCCAGTACTTC. Amino acid sequence: CASSLKRMQETQYF. The variable domain in full, with the rest retrieved from reference TRBV5-1 and TRBJ2-5, is KAGVTQTPRYLIKTRGQQVTLSCSPISGHRSVSWYQQTPGQGLQFLFEYFSETQRNKGNFPGRFSGRQFSNSRSEMNVSTLELGDSALYLCASSLKRMQETQYFGPGTRLLVL.

This clonotype occurred a few times. The CDR3, as DNA: TGTGCCAGCAGTTTAACGAGCCGGGGCTACACCTTC. Amino acids: CASSLTSRGYTF. V and J are TRBV12-3 or TRBV12-4 and TRBJ1-2; D ambiguous. V lost 2 bases and J 8 bases, leaving 9 bases between the germline ends. The CDR3 consists of 12 residues.

This clonotype was observed many times. The chain is built from TRBV28 and TRBJ2-1; TRBD1 matches 9 bases. Germline values: CDR1 MDHEN, CDR2 SYDVKM. J was trimmed by 7 bases and V by 6 bases; bases with no gene match: 10. CDR3 size: 15 residues. CDR3 loop: CASSPGTGRNNEQFF. CDR3 in DNA: TGTGCCAGCAGCCCCGGGACAGGGAGAAATAATGAGCAGTTCTTC.

The table lists this clonotype with many counts. The chain joins TRBV14 to TRBJ1-4; 7 bases map to TRBD1. The CDR3 consists of 14 residues. Looked up from germline, CDR1 is SGHDN and CDR2 is FVKESK. With 4 bases clipped from V and 7 bases from J, the junction kept 6 bases outside the gene matches. CDR3 coding DNA: TGTGCCAGCAGCCTCCCCGGGACAGTTGAAAAACTGTTTTTT. This gives the protein CASSLPGTVEKLFF.

This clonotype appeared many times. The V call is TRBV18, the J call TRBJ1-1; TRBD1 might be the D (5 bases). V gave up 4 bases and J gave up 1 base, with 10 bases separating them. The CDR3 contains 14 residues. The germline V gene has CDR1 KGHSH and CDR2 LQKENI. In DNA, the CDR3 is TGTGCCAGCTCACGGGACGGGGAGAACACTGAAGCTTTCTTT. Protein sequence: CASSRDGENTEAFF.